The 22 T cell receptor beta chains below come from one sample, sequenced in a study of blood T cell repertoires in COVID-19. The table came from immunoSEQ multiplex PCR; TCRdb's copy has only in-frame clones and leaves some out. This table holds about 210,000 clones, approximately 84% found once. The sample consisted of peripheral blood. The origin of the receptors is a woman aged 50 to 60 with active or convalescent COVID-19.

The rearrangement uses TRBV7-9 and TRBJ1-2; the D gene is possibly TRBD1 (5 bases). This CDR3 is built from 14 residues. CDR1 is SEHNR and CDR2 is FQNEAQ in the germline V gene (reference sequence). V was trimmed by 1 base and J by 2 bases, leaving 8 bases between them. CDR3 nucleotides: TGTGCCAGCAGCTTAGGACAGAGAAACTATGGCTACACCTTC. Encoded protein: CASSLGQRNYGYTF.

The V gene is TRBV2, the J gene TRBJ2-3; 10 bases agree with TRBD1. Germline trimming cut 8 bases from V and 5 bases from J; bases unmatched to any gene: 7. CDR1 is SNHLY, CDR2 FYNNEI, per germline. This CDR3 is built from 14 residues. The CDR3 protein is CASRQGAQKDTQYF. DNA for the CDR3: TGTGCCAGCCGACAGGGGGCGCAAAAAGATACGCAGTATTTT.

The chain employs TRBV7-9 and TRBJ1-5; TRBD1 is a possible D gene (6 bases). V was pared by 5 bases and J by 5 bases, with 13 bases between. Germline assignment: CDR1 SEHNR and CDR2 FQNEAQ (reference sequence). The CDR3 consists of 14 residues. The CDR3 DNA follows: TGTGCCAGCAGCGCCGGGGACACCTATCAGCCCCAGCATTTT. Translating gives CASSAGDTYQPQHF.

The chain has TRBV9 and TRBJ2-2; TRBD1 matches 8 bases. The J segment lost 8 bases and the V segment lost 0 bases, leaving 9 bases of the junction unmatched. CDR3 length: 16 residues. CDR1 is SGDLS, CDR2 YYNGEE, per germline. CDR3 residues: CASSVDSGGALGELFF. The CDR3 DNA sequence: TGTGCCAGCAGCGTAGATTCAGGGGGCGCCTTGGGGGAGCTGTTTTTT. Looking up the rest from reference TRBV9 and TRBJ2-2 gives the full variable domain: DSGVTQTPKHLITATGQRVTLRCSPRSGDLSVYWYQQSLDQGLQFLIQYYNGEERAKGNILERFSAQQFPDLHSELNLSSLELGDSALYFCASSVDSGGALGELFFGEGSRLTVL.

This chain uses TRBV12-3 or TRBV12-4 with TRBJ2-3; tentatively, D is TRBD2 (5 bases). This CDR3 is built from 11 residues. Trimming pared 5 bases from V and 6 bases from J, leaving 6 bases between. Here the CDR3 DNA reads TGTGCCAGCAGTCGAGGGGATACGCAGTATTTT. This codes for CASSRGDTQYF.

The chain employs TRBV19 and TRBJ1-2; 7 positions agree with TRBD1. V dropped 6 bases and J dropped 1; count of bases not matched to a gene: 8. The CDR3 has 15 amino acids. Germline-derived CDR1 and CDR2 are LNHDA and SQIVND (reference sequence). CDR3 protein: CASRPRTGFNYGYTF. DNA of the CDR3: TGTGCCAGTAGACCAAGGACAGGATTTAACTATGGCTACACCTTC.

The genes are TRBV5-4 and TRBJ1-4, with a possible D match to TRBD1 (5 bases). Per germline, CDR1 SGHNT and CDR2 YYREEE (reference sequence). Trimming took 2 bases from V and 11 from J, leaving 22 bases between them. The CDR3 consists of 16 residues. The CDR3 DNA reads TGTGCCAGCAGCTTACAGAGCAGGGAGAGGGGAGGGAAACTGTTTTTT. Translated, it gives CASSLQSRERGGKLFF.

In nucleotides, the CDR3 is TGTGCCAGCAGCCCTCGGGACAGGGGGCTTACAGATACGCAGTATTTT. This encodes CASSPRDRGLTDTQYF. V gene TRBV7-8 combines with J gene TRBJ2-3, with 12 positions matching TRBD1. The CDR3 consists of 16 residues. The germline V gene encodes CDR1 SGHVS and CDR2 FQNEAQ. J was trimmed by 3 bases and V by 5 bases; bases with no gene match: 6.

The gene calls are TRBV28 and TRBJ1-5; tentative D call: TRBD1 (5 bases). The ends were cut back, 3 bases at V and 0 bases at J, with 15 bases in the middle. Germline CDR1 is MDHEN and CDR2 is SYDVKM. This CDR3 region has 17 residues. CDR3 in amino acids: CASSLGQNPYSNQPQHF. CDR3 bases: TGTGCCAGCAGTTTGGGGCAGAATCCTTATAGCAATCAGCCCCAGCATTTT.

The CDR3 nucleotides are TGTGCCAGCAGCTTAAGCCCCCCCGCCGGGGTCGCTTTCTTT. It encodes CASSLSPPAGVAFF. The J gene is TRBJ1-1, the V gene TRBV7-9, with unresolved D. V was shortened by 2 bases and J by 11 bases, with 18 bases between the two germline ends. This CDR3 is 14 amino acids long. Germline CDR1 SEHNR, CDR2 FQNEAQ (reference sequence). The full variable domain, with the rest looked up from reference TRBV7-9 and TRBJ1-1, is DTGVSQNPRHKITKRGQNVTFRCDPISEHNRLYWYRQTLGQGPEFLTYFQNEAQLEKSRLLSDRFSAERPKGSFSTLEIQRTEQGDSAMYLCASSLSPPAGVAFFGQGTRLTVV.

A remark on this clone: The same CDR3 is also encoded by other DNA sequences in this sample. The chain recombines TRBV7-2 with TRBJ2-1; TRBD2 aligns across 8 bases. The CDR3 sequence is 14 residues long. From germline, CDR1 is SGHTA and CDR2 FQGNSA. Trimming removed 5 bases from V and 5 bases from J; junction bases left unmatched: 5. CDR3 region: CASSLGLADNEQFF. CDR3 bases: TGTGCCAGCAGCCTCGGACTAGCAGACAATGAGCAGTTCTTC.

This chain joins TRBV7-9 and TRBJ2-3, with D unresolved. The V and J ends lost 6 bases and 5 bases respectively, with 12 bases between them. This CDR3 has 13 amino acids. The germline gives CDR1 SEHNR, CDR2 FQNEAQ (reference sequence). The CDR3 spells CASSFTTGDTQYF. The CDR3 nucleotides are TGTGCCAGCAGTTTTACCACGGGAGATACGCAGTATTTT.

The V gene is TRBV28, the J gene TRBJ1-4; no reliable D call. Germline CDR1 reads MDHEN; CDR2 reads SYDVKM. The CDR3 is 12 amino acids. V was cut by 7 bases and J by 4 bases, with 7 bases left in between. The CDR3 is CASTQLNEKLFF. CDR3 nucleotides: TGTGCCAGCACACAGCTTAATGAAAAACTGTTTTTT.

This clone was seen only once. The rearrangement links TRBV14 to TRBJ2-7, with D possibly TRBD1 on 8 matching bases. V was pared by 4 bases and J by 5 bases, with 27 bases between. This CDR3 comprises 18 residues. CDR1 SGHDN and CDR2 FVKESK come from the germline V gene. The CDR3 nucleotides read TGTGCCAGCAGCCGACATTCGAGGACAACAGGGGGGGTGGACGAGCAGTACGTC. Protein: CASSRHSRTTGGVDEQYV.

The chain carries TRBV5-4 and TRBJ1-6; D is possibly TRBD1 (5 bases). V lost 7 bases, J lost 7 bases, and 15 bases lay in between. The CDR3 has 14 amino acids. Germline values: CDR1 SGHNT, CDR2 YYREEE (reference sequence). This CDR3 reads CASGTQGQNSPLHF. DNA for the CDR3: TGTGCCAGCGGAACTCAGGGCCAAAATTCACCCCTCCACTTT.

V is TRBV6-1 and J is TRBJ2-7; a weak D match, TRBD1 (6 bases). Trimming took 1 base from V and 7 from J, leaving 11 bases between them. CDR1 is MNHNS and CDR2 is SASEGT in the germline V gene. The CDR3 runs to 13 residues. The CDR3 DNA sequence: TGTGCCAGCAGTGAAGGGGGCAGGGGAGAGCAGTACTTC. This encodes CASSEGGRGEQYF.

This clone was counted many times. The gene calls are TRBV25-1 and TRBJ2-7, with 8 bases matching TRBD1. The CDR3 totals 13 residues. Unmatched junction bases numbered 1, after V lost 3 bases and J lost 3 bases. The germline V gene has CDR1 MGHDK and CDR2 SYGVNS. The CDR3 spells CASSDGTGYEQYF. CDR3 in DNA: TGTGCCAGCAGTGATGGGACAGGCTACGAGCAGTACTTC.

The gene calls are TRBV19 and TRBJ2-2; 8 bases align to TRBD1. This CDR3 has 13 residues. The junction had 1 base not matched to a gene; V was cut back by 9 bases and J by 1 base. Germline V CDR1 and CDR2: LNHDA, SQIVND (reference sequence). CDR3 protein: CASGTGNTGELFF. CDR3 nucleotides: TGTGCCAGCGGGACAGGGAACACCGGGGAGCTGTTTTTT.

This clone was recorded once. The gene calls are TRBV28 and TRBJ2-3, with TRBD2 matching over 7 bases. Trimming cost V 6 bases and J 6 bases; bases outside gene matches: 12. This CDR3 contains 15 residues. Germline V CDR1 and CDR2: MDHEN, SYDVKM. CDR3 DNA: TGTGCCAGCAGCCATTCTAGCGGAGAGAGGGATACGCAGTATTTT. Its translation is CASSHSSGERDTQYF.

This chain uses TRBV2 with TRBJ2-4; D possibly corresponds to TRBD1 (6 bases). There are 13 residues in the CDR3. Germline values: CDR1 SNHLY, CDR2 FYNNEI. V was clipped by 9 bases and J by 0 bases, with 9 bases between them. CDR3 sequence (DNA): TGTGCCAGTGGACAGTTAGCCAAAAACATTCAGTACTTC. Translation: CASGQLAKNIQYF.

This clone was seen just once. J is TRBJ1-4 and V is TRBV6-5; 7 bases match TRBD1. CDR3 length: 13 amino acids. The ends lost 8 bases at V and 4 bases at J; junction bases unmatched: 4. Germline CDR1 and CDR2: MNHEY and SVGAGI. Here the CDR3 DNA reads TGTGCCAGCCTGGGACAGATTAATGAAAAACTGTTTTTT. Its translation: CASLGQINEKLFF.

This clone showed up just a few times. The genes are TRBV29-1 and TRBJ1-1, with unresolved D. Germline CDR1 reads SQVTM; CDR2 reads ANQGSEA. The V end lost 3 bases, the J end lost 0 bases, and 17 bases lay between the germline ends. CDR3 length equals 16 residues. The CDR3 reads CSVDFAGITMNTEAFF. CDR3 nucleotide sequence: TGCAGCGTTGATTTCGCGGGGATCACCATGAACACTGAAGCTTTCTTT.